Shown below are 26 T cell receptor beta chains from a single sample sequenced in a study of CD8 T cells in Susac syndrome. Random hexamers were used to reverse transcribe about 0.5 to 1 ug of RNA. TCRdb itself ran the immunoSEQ multiplex PCR reads through MiXCR, one entry per CDR3 protein. This table has about 200,000 distinct CDR3 sequences, 90% to 95% appearing once. Material: CD4+ T cells from PBMCs. The source of these receptors is a human donor in good health.

The chain links TRBV29-1 to TRBJ2-5, with D perhaps matching TRBD2 (5 bases). The CDR3 consists of 12 residues. The V gene lost 4 bases and the J gene lost 4 bases, with 10 bases spanning the gap. CDR1 and CDR2 (germline): SQVTM, ANQGSEA. The CDR3: CSVAEGGETQYF. CDR3 nucleotides: TGCAGCGTTGCCGAGGGTGGAGAGACCCAGTACTTC.

The genes are TRBV12-3 or TRBV12-4 and TRBJ1-6; no definite D call. Trimming left V 10 bases short and J 8 bases short, with 12 bases between. The CDR3 has 12 residues. The CDR3 DNA sequence: TGTGCCACCGGACGGGCTGATTCACCCCTCCACTTT. Protein sequence: CATGRADSPLHF.

The chain recombines TRBV29-1 with TRBJ2-1; 12 positions match TRBD2. The CDR3 covers 15 residues. The germline CDR1 and CDR2 sequences are SQVTM and ANQGSEA. Trimming at V came to 6 bases and at J to 5 bases, leaving 8 bases not matched to a gene. CDR3 region: CSVRRTSGTNNEQFF. CDR3 sequence (DNA): TGCAGCGTCCGAAGGACTAGCGGGACGAACAATGAGCAGTTCTTC.

The chain recombines TRBV12-3 or TRBV12-4 with TRBJ2-5; D tentatively fits TRBD1 or TRBD2 (6 bases each). This CDR3 is built from 18 residues. V lost 4 bases to trimming and J lost 5 bases, with 26 bases between them. CDR3 sequence (DNA): TGTGCCAGCAGTTCTAGGCTCGGTACCCGGGGGCAAGTGGAGACCCAGTACTTC. The encoded protein is CASSSRLGTRGQVETQYF.

The chain has TRBV29-1 and TRBJ1-5, with D hard to call. Germline assignment: CDR1 SQVTM and CDR2 ANQGSEA. There are 13 residues in the CDR3. The V and J ends lost 7 bases and 6 bases respectively, with 16 bases between them. The DNA for the CDR3 is TGCAGCGCCCAAGTGGATTCGGCTCAGCCCCAGCATTTT. Its translation is CSAQVDSAQPQHF.

This chain connects TRBV7-3 to TRBJ2-2; D possibly corresponds to TRBD2 (6 bases). Germline CDR1 is SGHTA and CDR2 is FQGTGA. The V and J ends lost 4 bases and 4 bases respectively, with 13 bases between them. CDR3 length: 15 amino acids. This chain's CDR3 is CASSSQRAGTGELFF. CDR3 sequence (DNA): TGTGCCAGCAGCTCCCAGAGAGCGGGCACCGGGGAGCTGTTTTTT.

The chain joins TRBV6-6 to TRBJ2-3, with D perhaps TRBD1 (6 bases). Trimming removed 0 bases from V and 2 bases from J, with 12 bases in between. The CDR3 sequence is 16 residues long. CDR1 is MNHNY, CDR2 SVGAGI, per germline (reference sequence). CDR3 bases: TGTGCCAGCAGTTACTCGATTACAGGGTTCACAGATACGCAGTATTTT. Translation gives CASSYSITGFTDTQYF.

The CDR3 coding sequence is TGTGCCAGCAGCCCTACGCTGGGCGAGCAGTACTTC. Translated: CASSPTLGEQYF. The chain uses TRBV12-3 or TRBV12-4 and TRBJ2-7; D unclear. The CDR3 length is 12 residues. V was trimmed by 6 bases and J by 6 bases, leaving 12 bases between them.

The gene calls are TRBV2 and TRBJ1-1; D is uncertain. This CDR3 is built from 13 residues. Germline-derived CDR1 and CDR2 are SNHLY and FYNNEI. The V end lost 4 bases, the J end lost 5 bases, and 11 bases lay between the germline ends. The CDR3 region has the DNA TGTGCCAGCAGTGTTGAGGTTCGAACTGAAGCTTTCTTT. It specifies CASSVEVRTEAFF.

The V call is TRBV6-5, the J call TRBJ1-1; D gene uncertain. Trimming took off 7 bases at V and 5 bases at J, with 8 bases between the two ends. Germline CDR1 reads MNHEY; CDR2 reads SVGAGI. The CDR3 has 11 residues. DNA of the CDR3: TGTGCCAGCACGTGGAGGACTGAAGCTTTCTTT. It yields the protein CASTWRTEAFF.

This chain connects TRBV4-3 to TRBJ2-7; a possible D gene is TRBD1 (5 bases). Per germline, CDR1 LGHNA and CDR2 YSLEER. This CDR3 is 13 amino acids long. V was pared by 4 bases and J by 7 bases, with 14 bases between. CDR3 residues: CASSLNRLGEQYF. Written as DNA, the CDR3 is TGCGCCAGCAGCCTAAACAGGCTTGGTGAGCAGTACTTC.

This chain joins TRBV7-9 and TRBJ1-1, with D possibly TRBD1 on 6 matching bases. V was trimmed by 2 bases and J by 4 bases, leaving 11 bases between them. Germline loops: CDR1 SEHNR, CDR2 FQNEAQ (reference sequence). The CDR3 extends over 14 amino acids. CDR3 region: CASSLQGPGTEAFF. The CDR3 DNA reads as TGTGCCAGCAGCTTACAGGGGCCGGGCACTGAAGCTTTCTTT.

This chain connects TRBV27 to TRBJ2-7; D is unresolved. Germline V gives CDR1 MNHEY, CDR2 SMNVEV (reference sequence). The CDR3 extends over 14 amino acids. The V and J ends lost 3 bases and 0 bases respectively, with 9 bases between them. Written as DNA, the CDR3 is TGTGCCAGCAGTTTCGACGTCGACTCCTACGAGCAGTACTTC. Its translation: CASSFDVDSYEQYF.

The chain carries TRBV20-1 and TRBJ2-3, with a possible D match to TRBD2 (5 bases). CDR3 size: 13 residues. The germline CDR1 and CDR2 sequences are DFQATT and SNEGSKA (reference sequence). The ends were cut back, 5 bases at V and 6 bases at J, with 15 bases in the middle. The CDR3 loop is CSARLGSLDTQYF. The CDR3 DNA reads TGCAGTGCTCGCCTTGGGAGTTTGGATACGCAGTATTTT.

This clonotype appeared once. V is TRBV3-1 and J is TRBJ2-1; TRBD1 or TRBD2 may be the D gene (6 bases each). The V and J ends lost 2 bases and 3 bases respectively, with 14 bases between them. This CDR3 contains 16 residues. CDR1 and CDR2 from the germline V gene are LGHDT and YNNKEL (reference sequence). CDR3 in amino acids: CASSQRGGRFYNEQFF. In nucleotides, the CDR3 is TGTGCCAGCAGCCAAAGAGGGGGGAGGTTCTACAATGAGCAGTTCTTC.

This clonotype was seen only once. J is TRBJ2-5 and V is TRBV2; 9 bases are a match to TRBD1. CDR1 is SNHLY and CDR2 is FYNNEI in the germline V gene. The length of the CDR3 is 14 residues. Trimming took 6 bases from V and 5 from J; bases not matched to a gene: 7. DNA for the CDR3: TGTGCCAGCAGGGCCGGGACAGGGTGGGAGACCCAGTACTTC. Residues: CASRAGTGWETQYF.

The chain links TRBV20-1 to TRBJ2-2; possibly TRBD1 or TRBD2 for D (5 bases each). Per germline, CDR1 DFQATT and CDR2 SNEGSKA (reference sequence). CDR3 length: 13 amino acids. Trimming left V 3 bases short and J 6 bases short, with 11 bases between. Here the CDR3 reads CSARSGAPGELFF. In DNA, the CDR3 is TGCAGTGCTAGGTCCGGGGCCCCCGGGGAGCTGTTTTTT.

This clonotype showed up just once. Compared with germline, one end of the junction differs, possibly owing to a read error. The chain uses TRBV7-7 and TRBJ2-1; 8 bases match TRBD1. The germline gives CDR1 SSHAT, CDR2 FNYEAQ (reference sequence). The CDR3 runs 16 residues. The CDR3 reads CASSLGGQGAYNEQFF. DNA of the CDR3: TGTGCTAGCAGCTTAGGTGGACAGGGAGCCTACAATGAGCAGTTCTTC.

This chain joins TRBV15 and TRBJ2-7, with D hard to call. Germline-derived CDR1 and CDR2 are LNHNV and YYDKDF (reference sequence). The CDR3 sequence is 12 residues long. The germline V and J ends were trimmed by 8 bases and 2 bases, with 10 bases remaining between them. The DNA for the CDR3 is TGTGCCACCCAAGTTTCGGCCTACGAGCAGTACTTC. It encodes CATQVSAYEQYF. Using reference TRBV15 and TRBJ2-7 for the parts outside the CDR3, the full variable domain is DAMVIQNPRYQVTQFGKPVTLSCSQTLNHNVMYWYQQKSSQAPKLLFHYYDKDFNNEADTPDNFQSRRPNTSFCFLDIRSPGLGDTAMYLCATQVSAYEQYFGPGTRLTVT.

The rearrangement uses TRBV20-1 and TRBJ2-1; 8 bases line up with TRBD1. V dropped 6 bases and J dropped 6; count of bases not matched to a gene: 10. This CDR3 has 14 residues. Germline V lookup: CDR1 DFQATT, CDR2 SNEGSKA (reference sequence). The DNA for the CDR3 is TGCAGTGCCCAGGGGCAGGGGGCGGGCAATGAGCAGTTCTTC. It translates to CSAQGQGAGNEQFF.

The chain employs TRBV2 and TRBJ1-2; a possible D gene is TRBD1 (5 bases). V lost 8 bases and J 8 bases, leaving 9 bases between the germline ends. Per the germline V gene, CDR1 is SNHLY and CDR2 is FYNNEI. There are 10 residues in the CDR3. In nucleotides, the CDR3 is TGTGCCAGCCAACAGGAGGGCTACACCTTC. Translated: CASQQEGYTF.

The V and J genes are TRBV12-3 or TRBV12-4 and TRBJ2-3, with 7 nucleotides matching TRBD1. J was trimmed by 4 bases and V by 6 bases; bases with no gene match: 7. CDR3 size: 14 residues. This CDR3 reads CASRKQGWADTQYF. CDR3 nucleotide sequence: TGTGCCAGCAGAAAACAGGGGTGGGCAGATACGCAGTATTTT.

This clonotype has a single count. The V gene is TRBV28, the J gene TRBJ2-7; D is uncertain. The germline V gene has CDR1 MDHEN and CDR2 SYDVKM. CDR3 length: 13 amino acids. Between the trimmed V and J ends, which lost 3 bases and 6 bases, there was a span of 12 bases. DNA for the CDR3: TGTGCCAGCAGTTTGAGGAGCCCTTCCGAGCAGTACGTC. It codes for CASSLRSPSEQYV.

The rearrangement joins TRBV20-1 to TRBJ1-5; 7 positions agree with TRBD1. From germline, CDR1 is DFQATT and CDR2 SNEGSKA (reference sequence). Losses at the gene ends were 7 bases for V and 1 base for J; bases not matched to a gene: 10. The CDR3 contains 15 residues. The CDR3 here is CSVWGRDRSNQPQHF. Here the CDR3 DNA reads TGCAGTGTTTGGGGCCGGGACAGAAGCAATCAGCCCCAGCATTTT.

V and J are TRBV5-1 and TRBJ1-1; D uncertain. CDR3 length: 14 amino acids. Germline CDR1 is SGHRS and CDR2 is YFSETQ. V lost 1 base and J lost 1, with 8 bases in between. CDR3 sequence reads: CASSLLITNTEAFF. CDR3 nucleotides: TGCGCCAGCAGCTTGCTTATAACGAACACTGAAGCTTTCTTT.

V gene TRBV20-1 combines with J gene TRBJ2-5; TRBD1 might be the D (6 bases). Trimming shortened V by 0 bases and J by 4 bases, and 12 bases separated the two germline ends. The CDR3 covers 14 residues. In germline, CDR1 is DFQATT, CDR2 SNEGSKA (reference sequence). Here the CDR3 reads CSARDSTGPETQYF. The CDR3, as DNA: TGCAGTGCTAGAGATTCGACAGGCCCAGAGACCCAGTACTTC.